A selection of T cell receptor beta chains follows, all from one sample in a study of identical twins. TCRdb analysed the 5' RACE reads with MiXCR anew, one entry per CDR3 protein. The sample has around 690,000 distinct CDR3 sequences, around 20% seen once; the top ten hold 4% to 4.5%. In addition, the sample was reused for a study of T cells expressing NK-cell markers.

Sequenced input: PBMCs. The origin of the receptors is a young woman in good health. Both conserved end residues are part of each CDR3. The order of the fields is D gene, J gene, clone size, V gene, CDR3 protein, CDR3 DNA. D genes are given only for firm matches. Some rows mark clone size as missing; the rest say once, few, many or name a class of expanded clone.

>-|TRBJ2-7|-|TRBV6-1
CASSGLGEGGYEQYF
TGTGCCAGCAGTGGATTAGGGGAAGGGGGTTACGAGCAGTACTTC
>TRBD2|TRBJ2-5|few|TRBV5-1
CASSTIAGSQETQYF
TGCGCCAGCAGCACCATAGCGGGGAGCCAAGAGACCCAGTACTTC
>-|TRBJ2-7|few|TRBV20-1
CSARDLGGAKFEWEQYF
TGCAGTGCTAGAGATTTGGGGGGGGCGAAGTTCGAGTGGGAGCAGTACTTC
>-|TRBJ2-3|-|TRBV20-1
CSAPAARADTQYF
TGCAGTGCCCCCGCCGCCAGGGCAGATACGCAGTATTTT
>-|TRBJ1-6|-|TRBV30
CAWNPGADSPLHF
TGTGCCTGGAATCCAGGGGCAGACTCACCCCTCCACTTT
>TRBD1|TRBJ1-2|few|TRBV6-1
CASSGPGQGAGGYTF
TGTGCCAGCAGTGGACCGGGACAGGGGGCAGGTGGCTACACCTTC
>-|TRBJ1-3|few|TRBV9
CASSERGGTVGDTIYF
TGTGCCAGCAGCGAAAGGGGAGGGACTGTTGGGGACACCATATATTTT
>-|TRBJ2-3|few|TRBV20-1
CSARPRQVRSTDTQYF
TGCAGTGCTAGACCCCGACAGGTTCGAAGCACAGATACGCAGTATTTT
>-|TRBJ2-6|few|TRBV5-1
CASSLYSRGSGANVLTF
TGCGCCAGCAGCTTGTATTCAAGGGGGTCTGGGGCCAACGTCCTGACTTTC
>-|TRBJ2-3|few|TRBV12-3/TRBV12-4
CASSPFPLATTDTQYF
TGTGCCAGCAGTCCCTTCCCCCTAGCGACCACAGATACGCAGTATTTT
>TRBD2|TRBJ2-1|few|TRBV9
CASSVAAAGGNNEQFF
TGTGCCAGCAGCGTAGCTGCGGCGGGAGGGAACAATGAGCAGTTCTTC
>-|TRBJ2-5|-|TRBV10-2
CASSMEVHPRLETQYF
TGCGCCAGTTCCATGGAAGTCCACCCTCGCCTGGAGACCCAGTACTTC
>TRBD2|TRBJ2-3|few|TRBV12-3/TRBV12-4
CASSPGTRSTDTQYF
TGTGCCAGCAGTCCCGGGACTAGAAGCACAGATACGCAGTATTTT
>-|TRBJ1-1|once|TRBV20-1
CSAWGEPGPTEAFF
TGCAGTGCTTGGGGAGAACCGGGACCTACTGAAGCTTTCTTT
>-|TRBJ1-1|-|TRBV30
CAWSYRANTEAFF
TGTGCCTGGAGTTATAGGGCGAACACTGAAGCTTTCTTT
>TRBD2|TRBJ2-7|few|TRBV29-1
CSVGGLAGLSEQYF
TGCAGCGTCGGAGGACTAGCGGGATTGTCTGAGCAGTACTTC
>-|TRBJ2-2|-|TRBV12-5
CASVELSSTGELFF
TGTGCTAGTGTCGAGTTAAGTTCCACCGGGGAGCTGTTTTTT
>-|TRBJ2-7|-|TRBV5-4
CASSLRSGPRFLEQYF
TGTGCCAGCAGCTTGAGATCGGGACCCCGTTTTCTCGAGCAGTACTTC
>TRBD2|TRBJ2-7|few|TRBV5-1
CASSPGRTSGRSYEQYF
TGCGCCAGCAGTCCCGGTAGGACTAGCGGGCGCTCCTACGAGCAGTACTTC
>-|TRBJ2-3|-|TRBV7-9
CASSLAGGTTDTQYF
TGTGCCAGCAGCTTAGCAGGGGGTACAACGGATACGCAGTATTTT
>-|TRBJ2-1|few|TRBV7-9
CASSGEGPINEQFF
TGTGCCAGCAGTGGAGAGGGACCTATAAATGAGCAGTTCTTC
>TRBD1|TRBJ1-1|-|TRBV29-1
CSAAQGRNTEAFF
TGCAGCGCTGCACAGGGGAGGAACACTGAAGCTTTCTTT
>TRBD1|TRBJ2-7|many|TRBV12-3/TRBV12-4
CASRRGQGAYEQYF
TGTGCCAGCAGACGCGGACAGGGAGCCTACGAGCAGTACTTC
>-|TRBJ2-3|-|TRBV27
CASSLGQEGTDTQYF
TGTGCCAGCAGTTTAGGACAGGAGGGGACAGATACGCAGTATTTT
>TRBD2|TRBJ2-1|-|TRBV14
CASSQGTSLYNEQFF
TGTGCCAGCAGCCAAGGGACTAGTTTATACAATGAGCAGTTCTTC
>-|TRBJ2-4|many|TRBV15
CATSRWGSIQYF
TGTGCCACCAGCAGATGGGGAAGCATTCAGTACTTC
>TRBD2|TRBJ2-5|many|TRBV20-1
CSASVAGDETQYF
TGCAGTGCTAGCGTCGCGGGGGACGAGACCCAGTACTTC
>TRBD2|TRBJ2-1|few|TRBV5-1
CASYDRLAGGSSYNEQFF
TGCGCCAGTTACGATCGACTAGCGGGGGGGAGCTCCTACAATGAGCAGTTCTTC
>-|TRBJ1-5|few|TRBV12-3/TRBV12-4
CASSLNSPAPNQPQHF
TGTGCCAGCAGTTTGAATTCACCTGCCCCCAATCAGCCCCAGCATTTT
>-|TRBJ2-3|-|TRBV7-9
CASRSLTDTQYF
TGTGCCAGCAGGTCCCTCACAGATACGCAGTATTTT
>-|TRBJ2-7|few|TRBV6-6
CASQGVRYEQYF
TGTGCCAGCCAAGGGGTCCGCTACGAGCAGTACTTC
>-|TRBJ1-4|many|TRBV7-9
CASSLGGQATNEKLFF
TGTGCCAGCAGCCTCGGGGGCCAAGCAACTAATGAAAAACTGTTTTTT
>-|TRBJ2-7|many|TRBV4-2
CASSQVNYEQYF
TGTGCCAGCAGCCAAGTTAACTACGAGCAGTACTTC
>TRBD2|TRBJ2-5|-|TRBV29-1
CSVRLAGGETQYF
TGCAGCGTGAGACTAGCGGGAGGGGAGACCCAGTACTTC
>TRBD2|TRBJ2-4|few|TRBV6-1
CASRRGGSLTKNIQYF
TGTGCCAGCAGGAGGGGAGGGTCCCTGACCAAAAACATTCAGTACTTC
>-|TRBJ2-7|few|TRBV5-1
CASSIRPGDEQYF
TGCGCCAGCAGCATACGACCTGGGGACGAGCAGTACTTC
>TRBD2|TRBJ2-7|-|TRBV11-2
CASSFGLAEPSYEQYF
TGTGCCAGCAGCTTCGGACTAGCGGAACCCTCCTACGAGCAGTACTTC
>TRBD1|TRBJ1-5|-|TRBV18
CASSPRQGNNQPQHF
TGTGCCAGCTCACCGAGACAGGGGAACAATCAGCCCCAGCATTTT
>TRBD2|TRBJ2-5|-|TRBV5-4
CASSWLAGGQETQYF
TGTGCCAGCAGCTGGCTGGCGGGGGGCCAAGAGACCCAGTACTTC
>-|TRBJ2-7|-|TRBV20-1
CSARVGPYHRGQYF
TGCAGTGCTAGGGTAGGCCCTTACCATAGAGGGCAGTACTTC
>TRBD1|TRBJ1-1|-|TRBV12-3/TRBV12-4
CASRPDRVTEAFF
TGTGCCAGCAGACCCGACAGGGTCACTGAAGCTTTCTTT
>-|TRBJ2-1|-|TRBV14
CASSRQRGALYNEQFF
TGTGCCAGCAGCCGCCAGCGAGGCGCTCTATACAATGAGCAGTTCTTC
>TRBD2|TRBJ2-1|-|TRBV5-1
CASSLVASGGYNEQFF
TGCGCCAGCAGCTTGGTAGCCAGCGGGGGCTACAATGAGCAGTTCTTC
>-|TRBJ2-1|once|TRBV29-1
CSVGISGKWDEQFF
TGCAGCGTTGGTATCAGCGGAAAATGGGATGAGCAGTTCTTC
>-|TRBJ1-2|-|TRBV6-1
CASRDGRYYGYTF
TGTGCCAGCAGAGACGGACGGTACTATGGCTACACCTTC
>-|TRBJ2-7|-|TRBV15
CATSRDQVGDEQYF
TGTGCCACCAGCAGAGATCAGGTAGGGGACGAGCAGTACTTC
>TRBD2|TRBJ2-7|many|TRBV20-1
CSAAGGLDFEQYF
TGCAGTGCTGCCGGGGGACTAGATTTCGAGCAGTACTTC
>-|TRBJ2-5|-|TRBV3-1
CASSLYRETQYF
TGTGCCAGCAGCCTGTACCGCGAGACCCAGTACTTC
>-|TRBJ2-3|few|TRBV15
CATSSVRPSRTDTQYF
TGTGCCACCAGCAGTGTGAGGCCTTCGAGGACAGATACGCAGTATTTT
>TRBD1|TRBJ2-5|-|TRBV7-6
CASSWGTGGIQETQYF
TGTGCCAGCAGCTGGGGAACAGGGGGAATCCAAGAGACCCAGTACTTC
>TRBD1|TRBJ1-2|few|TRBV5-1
CASSLGDSLNYGYTF
TGCGCCAGCAGCCTGGGGGACAGCCTGAACTATGGCTACACCTTC
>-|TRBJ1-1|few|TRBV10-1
CASSEPGGEAFF
TGCGCCAGCAGCGAACCTGGGGGCGAAGCTTTCTTT
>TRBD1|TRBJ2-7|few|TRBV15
CATSKGAGTYEQYF
TGTGCCACCAGCAAGGGGGCCGGGACCTACGAGCAGTACTTC